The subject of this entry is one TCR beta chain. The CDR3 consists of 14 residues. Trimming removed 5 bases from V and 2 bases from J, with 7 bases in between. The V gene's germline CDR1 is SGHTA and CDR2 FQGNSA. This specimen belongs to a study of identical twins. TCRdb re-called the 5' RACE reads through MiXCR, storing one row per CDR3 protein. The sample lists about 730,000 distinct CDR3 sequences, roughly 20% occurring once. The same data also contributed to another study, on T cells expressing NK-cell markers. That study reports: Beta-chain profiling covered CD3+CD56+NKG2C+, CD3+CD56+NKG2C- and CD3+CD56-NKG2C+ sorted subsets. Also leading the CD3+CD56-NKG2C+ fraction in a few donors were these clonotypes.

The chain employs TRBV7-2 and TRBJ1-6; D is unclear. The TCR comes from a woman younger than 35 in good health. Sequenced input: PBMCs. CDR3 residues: CASSREAYNSPLHF. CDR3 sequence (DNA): TGTGCCAGCAGCAGAGAAGCCTATAATTCACCCCTCCACTTT.